Following are 19 T cell receptor beta chains from one sample sequenced in a study of blood T cells in healthy people across ages. A J-beta primer mix and a sample-barcoded 5' primer were used in a second PCR of about 7 to 12 cycles. MiXCR was run by TCRdb on the 5' RACE reads, yielding one entry per CDR3 protein. The sample shows around 900,000 distinct CDR3 sequences, around 26% of them seen only once. Sequencing was carried out using blood. The receptors originated from a woman of 80 years or more in good health.

The J gene is TRBJ2-5, the V gene TRBV20-1; D might be TRBD2 (6 bases). The assigned J gene may be wrong: the sequence end matches TRBJ2-7 better. The CDR3 contains 14 residues. Germline assignment: CDR1 DFQATT and CDR2 SNEGSKA (reference sequence). The CDR3 is CSARDLGGPDEQYF. CDR3 coding DNA: TGCAGTGCTAGAGATCTCGGGGGTCCGGACGAGCAGTACTTC.

This clonotype has just a few counts. This chain links TRBV20-1 with TRBJ1-5; D remains ambiguous. V was cut by 6 bases and J by 4 bases, with 16 bases left in between. This CDR3 comprises 14 residues. Germline values: CDR1 DFQATT, CDR2 SNEGSKA (reference sequence). The CDR3 loop is CSASSGPMNQPQHF. The CDR3 DNA is TGCAGTGCCTCGTCAGGACCGATGAATCAGCCCCAGCATTTT.

This clonotype has only one observation. The junction differs from germline at one of its ends, possibly a read error. The chain recombines TRBV18 with TRBJ1-5; 8 bases are a match to TRBD1. This CDR3 has 16 amino acids. In germline, CDR1 is KGHSH, CDR2 LQKENI. The CDR3 here is CASTPRLTGDNQPQHF. CDR3 bases: TGTGCCAGCACACCACGGCTGACAGGGGACAATCAGCCCCAGCATTTT.

The table lists this clonotype with a few counts. This chain joins TRBV20-1 and TRBJ2-1; 9 nucleotides match TRBD2. V shed 6 bases, J shed 6 bases, and the junction held 9 bases outside the gene matches. Germline assignment: CDR1 DFQATT and CDR2 SNEGSKA (reference sequence). CDR3 length equals 14 residues. For the CDR3, the DNA is TGCAGTGCGAGCCTAGCGGGAATCCCCAATGAGCAGTTCTTC. Amino acids: CSASLAGIPNEQFF.

This clonotype occurred many times. The J gene is TRBJ2-7, the V gene TRBV6-5, with D possibly being TRBD2 (6 bases). Germline values: CDR1 MNHEY, CDR2 SVGAGI. The V end was cut by 6 bases, the J end by 4 bases, with 13 bases between. This CDR3 is 13 amino acids long. CDR3 DNA: TGTGCCAGCAGCCGGGACTTGCGATACGAGCAGTACTTC. As protein: CASSRDLRYEQYF.

This clonotype was found many times. The chain joins TRBV12-3 or TRBV12-4 to TRBJ1-4; TRBD1 is a possible D gene (6 bases). The CDR3 is 18 amino acids. Trimming removed 5 bases at V and 5 bases at J, with 24 bases between. The CDR3 protein is CASSPGGVGAFANEKLFF. The CDR3, as DNA: TGTGCCAGCAGTCCAGGCGGAGTGGGGGCCTTCGCGAATGAAAAACTGTTTTTT.

This clonotype was recorded at least ten times. CDR3 bases: TGTGCCAGCAGTTTGAGGCCCTACCCGGGACAGCCTTACAATGAGCAGTTCTTC. It yields the protein CASSLRPYPGQPYNEQFF. The chain couples TRBV27 to TRBJ2-1, with 7 bases lining up with TRBD1. This CDR3 comprises 18 residues. The germline V gene encodes CDR1 MNHEY and CDR2 SMNVEV (reference sequence). The V gene end was trimmed by 3 bases and the J gene end by 4 bases; junction bases not matched to a gene: 15.

This clonotype was counted only a few times. The V gene is TRBV6-5, the J gene TRBJ2-1; no clear D gene. The V end was cut by 6 bases, the J end by 9 bases, with 15 bases between. This CDR3 comprises 13 residues. Germline loops: CDR1 MNHEY, CDR2 SVGAGI. The CDR3 coding sequence is TGTGCCAGCAGCAGGCAGGTGGATCGTGAGCAGTTCTTC. Amino acid sequence: CASSRQVDREQFF.

The gene calls are TRBV20-1 and TRBJ1-2; 9 bases match TRBD1. J was trimmed by 5 bases and V by 1 base; bases with no gene match: 8. Germline V gene data show CDR1 as DFQATT and CDR2 as SNEGSKA (reference sequence). The length of the CDR3 is 15 residues. CDR3 protein: CSARAGQGFGYGYTF. CDR3 bases: TGCAGTGCTAGAGCGGGACAGGGATTTGGGTATGGCTACACCTTC.

This clonotype was counted at least ten times. V is TRBV30 and J is TRBJ2-7; 10 positions match TRBD1. This CDR3 contains 14 residues. Trimming took 3 bases from V and 3 from J; bases not matched to a gene: 5. Germline CDR1 reads GTSNPN; CDR2 reads SVGIG (reference sequence). The CDR3 reads CAWRGQGKGYEQYF. The CDR3 DNA sequence: TGTGCCTGGAGGGGACAGGGGAAAGGCTACGAGCAGTACTTC. The full variable domain, rest sourced from reference TRBV30 and TRBJ2-7, is SQTIHQWPATLVQPVGSPLSLECTVEGTSNPNLYWYRQAAGRGLQLLFYSVGIGQISSEVPQNLSASRPQDRQFILSSKKLLLSDSGFYLCAWRGQGKGYEQYFGPGTRLTVT.

This clonotype was observed at least ten times. This chain links TRBV6-1 with TRBJ2-7; perhaps TRBD1 as D (5 bases). The germline gives CDR1 MNHNS, CDR2 SASEGT. V was shortened by 2 bases and J by 2 bases, with 10 bases between the two germline ends. The CDR3 runs to 14 residues. The CDR3 region is CASSEKAGPYEQYF. The DNA for the CDR3 is TGTGCCAGCAGTGAAAAAGCAGGGCCCTACGAGCAGTACTTC.

In its sample, this clonotype was seen many times. The V call is TRBV9, the J call TRBJ1-1, with 12 positions matching TRBD1. The ends lost 1 base at V and 11 bases at J; junction bases unmatched: 6. This CDR3 comprises 14 residues. Germline V lookup: CDR1 SGDLS, CDR2 YYNGEE. The CDR3 nucleotides read TGTGCCAGCAGCGTAAAAGGGACAGGGGGCATCGCTTTCTTT. This encodes CASSVKGTGGIAFF.

This clonotype was recorded at least ten times. The chain combines TRBV11-2 with TRBJ2-5; 8 nucleotides line up with TRBD1. The trim removed 2 bases at V and 0 bases at J, leaving 5 bases unmatched. Germline values: CDR1 SGHAT, CDR2 FQNNGV. The CDR3 spans 16 residues. CDR3 sequence (DNA): TGTGCCAGCAGCTTATCCAACAGGGGGAACCAAGAGACCCAGTACTTC. Translated, it gives CASSLSNRGNQETQYF.

This chain uses TRBV20-1 with TRBJ1-5, with a weak D call TRBD1 (5 bases). The CDR3 totals 12 residues. V gave up 4 bases and J gave up 7 bases, with 11 bases separating them. CDR1 and CDR2 from the germline V gene are DFQATT and SNEGSKA (reference sequence). CDR3 sequence (DNA): TGCAGTGCTATTCAGGGCGGCCAGCCCCAGCATTTT. This codes for CSAIQGGQPQHF.

Details on this clonotype: An end of the junction differs from the germline gene, which may be a read error. This sequence joins TRBV7-2 and TRBJ1-1; D unresolved. In germline, CDR1 is SGHTA, CDR2 FQGNSA. This CDR3 is built from 13 residues. The CDR3 sequence: CASSVAERSEAFF. CDR3 nucleotide sequence: TGTGCCAGCAGCGTAGCGGAACGCAGTGAAGCTTTCTTT. Full variable domain (outside the CDR3, taken from reference TRBV7-2 and TRBJ1-1): GAGVSQSPSNKVTEKGKDVELRCDPISGHTALYWYRQSLGQGLEFLIYFQGNSAPDKSGLPSDRFSAERTGGSVSTLTIQRTQQEDSAVYLCASSVAERSEAFFGQGTRLTVV.

There are many counts of this clonotype. This chain connects TRBV5-5 to TRBJ2-3, with a weak D call TRBD1 (5 bases). Trimming took off 3 bases at V and 3 bases at J, with 14 bases between the two ends. CDR1 SGHKS and CDR2 YYEKEE come from the germline V gene (reference sequence). The CDR3 runs 15 residues. The CDR3 DNA sequence: TGTGCCAGCAGCTCCTCAGGGATTTCTACAGATACGCAGTATTTT. It codes for CASSSSGISTDTQYF.

This clonotype was found many times. The chain has TRBV7-2 and TRBJ2-5; 7 bases align to TRBD2. Germline CDR1 is SGHTA and CDR2 is FQGNSA. The CDR3 consists of 15 residues. Trimming removed 1 base from V and 5 bases from J; junction bases left unmatched: 7. CDR3 sequence (DNA): TGTGCCAGCAGCTTAGTCGGGGGGTGGCGGGAGACCCAGTACTTC. It yields the protein CASSLVGGWRETQYF. Full variable domain (missing parts from reference TRBV7-2 and TRBJ2-5): GAGVSQSPSNKVTEKGKDVELRCDPISGHTALYWYRQSLGQGLEFLIYFQGNSAPDKSGLPSDRFSAERTGGSVSTLTIQRTQQEDSAVYLCASSLVGGWRETQYFGPGTRLLVL.

Many counts were recorded for this clonotype. CDR3 loop: CASSLLSRDSNSPLHF. In DNA form, the CDR3 reads TGTGCCAGCAGCTTACTGTCCCGGGACAGTAATTCACCCCTCCACTTT. The genes are TRBV7-2 and TRBJ1-6, with 7 bases identical to TRBD1. The CDR3 totals 16 residues. CDR1 and CDR2 from the germline V gene are SGHTA and FQGNSA. The V and J ends lost 2 bases and 6 bases, in that order; junction bases with no gene match: 7.

On this clonotype itself: This could be a read error, since a much larger clone is one nucleotide away. The V gene is TRBV12-5, the J gene TRBJ2-3, with TRBD1 as a possible D gene (5 bases). The germline V gene has CDR1 LGHNT and CDR2 FRNRAP. This CDR3 comprises 15 residues. CDR3 coding DNA: TGTGCTGGTGGTTCACCCGAACAGGGCACAGATACGCAGTATTTT. It translates to CAGGSPEQGTDTQYF.